This is a list of T cell receptor beta chains from one sample in a study of T cell responses to AZD1222 COVID-19 vaccine. Measured with immunoSEQ multiplex PCR; TCRdb has only the in-frame clones, and not every one. This table has over 80,000 clones, just over 90% appearing once. The sample was peripheral blood, taken 28 days after the second AZD1222 dose. The receptors were sampled from an adult who received the AZD1222 COVID-19 vaccine. The CDR3 runs from the conserved cysteine through the conserved F or W. D genes are given only for firm matches. Only part of the rows carry a size: once, few, many, or a class if the clone is expanded.

TRBJ2-1 NA TRBD2 TRBV19 CASSAWTTSGSAQQFF TGTGCCAGTAGTGCTTGGACGACTAGCGGGAGCGCCCAGCAGTTCTTC
TRBJ1-6 NA NA TRBV25-1 CASSEFGTSYSPLHF TGTGCCAGCAGTGAATTTGGGACAAGTTATTCACCCCTCCACTTT
TRBJ2-2 once TRBD1 TRBV24-1 CATSDPTGTGSTGELFF TGTGCCACCAGTGATCCAACCGGGACAGGGTCCACCGGGGAGCTGTTTTTT
TRBJ2-3 once NA TRBV9 CASSVVGRADTQYF TGTGCCAGCAGCGTAGTCGGGAGAGCGGATACGCAGTATTTT
TRBJ2-3 NA NA TRBV20-1 CSARGLGTQYF TGCAGTGCTAGAGGACTAGGGACGCAGTATTTT
TRBJ2-3 NA NA TRBV10-3 CAISESRAGTTDTQYF TGTGCCATCAGTGAGTCGCGTGCGGGAACGACAGATACGCAGTATTTT
TRBJ1-5 NA NA TRBV28 CASSPGHQPQHF TGTGCCAGCAGTCCAGGGCATCAGCCCCAGCATTTT
TRBJ2-1 NA NA TRBV5-6 CASSPGRTINEQFF TGTGCCAGCAGCCCCGGCCGGACTATCAATGAGCAGTTCTTC
TRBJ2-5 NA NA TRBV28 CASSFGRETQYF TGTGCCAGCAGTTTCGGACGAGAGACCCAGTACTTC
TRBJ2-3 NA NA TRBV20-1 CSAPGADTQYF TGCAGTGCTCCCGGGGCAGATACGCAGTATTTT
TRBJ2-5 NA TRBD2 TRBV5-4 CASSAVAGSRETQYF TGTGCCAGCAGCGCCGTAGCGGGGTCTCGGGAGACCCAGTACTTC
TRBJ2-1 NA TRBD2 TRBV19 CASSIRLAGGSYNEQFF TGTGCCAGTAGTATAAGGCTCGCGGGAGGGTCCTACAATGAGCAGTTCTTC
TRBJ1-4 NA NA TRBV29-1 CSATTGWSNEKLFF TGCAGCGCTACGACAGGATGGAGTAATGAAAAACTGTTTTTT
TRBJ1-3 NA NA TRBV28 CASSRDTVGNTIYF TGTGCCAGCAGTCGGGACACGGTAGGAAACACCATATATTTT
TRBJ1-1 NA TRBD1 TRBV19 CASSIPRQGGTEAFF TGTGCCAGTAGCATTCCCAGACAGGGAGGCACTGAAGCTTTCTTT
TRBJ1-4 NA NA TRBV18 CASSPLGVTHDREKLFF TGTGCCAGCTCACCATTGGGGGTCACCCACGACCGGGAAAAACTGTTTTTT
TRBJ1-4 NA NA TRBV29-1 CSSMEGGSGKLFF TGCAGCTCGATGGAAGGCGGGAGCGGAAAACTGTTTTTT
TRBJ2-3 NA NA TRBV15 CATSRDFQGDTQYF TGTGCCACCAGCAGAGATTTCCAGGGGGATACGCAGTATTTT
TRBJ1-5 NA NA TRBV7-3 CASSLGPNQPQHF TGTGCCAGCAGCTTGGGACCCAATCAGCCCCAGCATTTT
TRBJ2-7 once NA TRBV27 CASSFSSGTDEQYF TGTGCCAGCAGTTTCAGTTCCGGGACGGACGAGCAGTACTTC
TRBJ1-6 NA TRBD1 TRBV28 CASSPRTGVGSPLHF TGTGCCAGCAGTCCCCGGACAGGGGTAGGATCACCCCTCCACTTT
TRBJ2-7 few NA TRBV12-3/TRBV12-4 CASSSSGLEQYF TGTGCCAGCAGTTCCTCAGGGCTCGAGCAGTACTTC
TRBJ2-1 NA TRBD2 TRBV6-5 CASRTLAALYNEQFF TGTGCCAGCAGAACACTAGCGGCGCTTTACAATGAGCAGTTCTTC
TRBJ2-5 NA NA TRBV11-2 CASSLGSSRTQYF TGTGCCAGCAGCTTAGGGTCGAGTAGGACCCAGTACTTC
TRBJ2-1 few TRBD2 TRBV7-2 CASSLGTSGQFF TGTGCCAGCAGCTTGGGGACTAGCGGACAGTTCTTC
TRBJ2-5 NA NA TRBV28 CASSSPGRGRDQETQYF TGTGCCAGCAGTTCCCCCGGACGGGGGCGGGATCAAGAGACCCAGTACTTC
TRBJ2-6 NA TRBD1 TRBV28 CASSYRGAGANVLTF TGTGCCAGCAGTTACAGGGGAGCTGGGGCCAACGTCCTGACTTTC
TRBJ1-6 NA NA TRBV5-4 CASSLVQNNSPLHF TGTGCCAGCAGCTTGGTACAGAATAATTCACCCCTCCACTTT
TRBJ2-3 NA TRBD2 TRBV7-9 CASSPGLAGAADTQYF TGTGCCAGCAGCCCTGGACTAGCGGGAGCAGCAGATACGCAGTATTTT
TRBJ2-7 NA TRBD1 TRBV19 CASSIGQGLGEQYF TGTGCCAGTAGTATAGGACAGGGGCTGGGCGAGCAGTACTTC
TRBJ1-2 once NA TRBV12-3/TRBV12-4 CASSLGRGAYTF TGTGCCAGCAGTCTCGGTCGGGGAGCCTACACCTTC
TRBJ2-7 NA NA TRBV7-9 CASSPSSDLIYEQYF TGTGCCAGCAGCCCCTCCAGCGACCTTATATACGAGCAGTACTTC
TRBJ1-1 NA NA TRBV9 CASSAYRVNTEAFF TGTGCCAGCAGCGCCTACAGGGTTAACACTGAAGCTTTCTTT
TRBJ2-1 NA NA TRBV3-1/TRBV3-2 CASSPKDNEQFF TGTGCCAGCAGCCCCAAAGACAATGAGCAGTTCTTC
TRBJ2-5 NA NA TRBV9 CASSTGQKETQYF TGTGCCAGCAGCACTGGACAGAAAGAGACCCAGTACTTC
TRBJ2-3 NA TRBD1 TRBV9 CASSVKGGDGTDTQYF TGTGCCAGCAGCGTAAAAGGGGGCGATGGCACAGATACGCAGTATTTT
TRBJ1-2 NA TRBD1 TRBV28 CASSLPGQGIGGYTF TGTGCCAGCAGTTTACCGGGACAGGGGATCGGGGGCTACACCTTC
TRBJ2-3 NA NA TRBV5-6 CASSLAGQRSTDTQYF TGTGCCAGCAGCTTGGCCGGGCAGCGGAGCACAGATACGCAGTATTTT
TRBJ2-2 NA TRBD2 TRBV5-1 CASRGTSGNTGELFF TGCGCCAGCAGAGGGACTAGCGGAAACACCGGGGAGCTGTTTTTT
TRBJ1-5 NA TRBD1 TRBV28 CASSLTGRNQPQHF TGTGCCAGCAGCCTGACAGGGCGCAATCAGCCCCAGCATTTT
TRBJ1-1 NA NA TRBV19 CASSIGGTPNTEAFF TGTGCCAGTAGTATAGGCGGCACGCCGAACACTGAAGCTTTCTTT
TRBJ2-1 NA TRBD2 TRBV5-6 CASSLRGLAGVSVGEQFF TGTGCCAGCAGCTTGCGGGGACTAGCGGGAGTTAGTGTCGGTGAGCAGTTCTTC
TRBJ1-1 NA TRBD1 TRBV6-5 CASTRGREAFF TGTGCCAGCACCAGGGGGCGTGAAGCTTTCTTT
TRBJ2-7 NA NA TRBV11-2 CASSLTVYEQYF TGTGCCAGCAGCTTAACAGTCTACGAGCAGTACTTC
TRBJ2-1 NA TRBD2 TRBV4-3 CASSQGLAGGNEQFF TGCGCCAGCAGCCAGGGACTAGCGGGAGGTAATGAGCAGTTCTTC
TRBJ1-5 NA NA TRBV18 CASSPRRDPSNQPQHF TGTGCCAGCTCACCACGACGGGACCCTAGCAATCAGCCCCAGCATTTT
TRBJ2-3 NA NA TRBV6-2/TRBV6-3 CASSQTYAFYNTDTQYF TGTGCCAGCAGCCAGACCTACGCCTTTTATAACACAGATACGCAGTATTTT
TRBJ1-5 NA NA TRBV28 CASSLLGGQPQHF TGTGCCAGCAGTTTATTGGGGGGCCAGCCCCAGCATTTT
TRBJ2-5 NA TRBD1 TRBV5-4 CASSLGDRGRETQYF TGTGCCAGCAGCTTGGGGGACAGGGGGAGAGAGACCCAGTACTTC
TRBJ2-4 NA NA TRBV29-1 CSVEDLQGTKNIQYF TGCAGCGTTGAAGATCTTCAGGGTACCAAAAACATTCAGTACTTC
TRBJ2-2 NA NA TRBV15 CATSRDRGTKNTGELFF TGTGCCACCAGCAGAGATAGGGGGACTAAGAACACCGGGGAGCTGTTTTTT
TRBJ1-4 NA NA TRBV5-4 CASSLGPGPNEKLFF TGTGCCAGCAGCTTGGGGCCGGGACCAAATGAAAAACTGTTTTTT
TRBJ1-1 NA NA TRBV6-2/TRBV6-3 CASSYTTRMNTEAFF TGTGCCAGCAGTTACACGACAAGGATGAACACTGAAGCTTTCTTT